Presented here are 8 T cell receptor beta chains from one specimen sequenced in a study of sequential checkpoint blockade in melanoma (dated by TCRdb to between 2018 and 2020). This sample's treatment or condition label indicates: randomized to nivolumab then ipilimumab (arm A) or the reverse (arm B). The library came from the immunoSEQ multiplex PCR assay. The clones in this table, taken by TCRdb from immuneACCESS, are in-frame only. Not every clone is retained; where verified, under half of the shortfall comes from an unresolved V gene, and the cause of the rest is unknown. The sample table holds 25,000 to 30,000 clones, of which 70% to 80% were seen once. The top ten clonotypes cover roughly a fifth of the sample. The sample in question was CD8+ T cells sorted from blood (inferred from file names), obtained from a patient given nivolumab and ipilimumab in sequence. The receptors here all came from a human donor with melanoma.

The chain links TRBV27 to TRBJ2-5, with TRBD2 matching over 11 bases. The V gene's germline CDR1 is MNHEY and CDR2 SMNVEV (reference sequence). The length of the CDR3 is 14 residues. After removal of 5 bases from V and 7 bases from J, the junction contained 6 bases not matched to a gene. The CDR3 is CASSPLAGGGTQYF. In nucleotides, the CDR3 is TGTGCCAGCAGTCCTCTAGCGGGGGGAGGGACCCAGTACTTC.

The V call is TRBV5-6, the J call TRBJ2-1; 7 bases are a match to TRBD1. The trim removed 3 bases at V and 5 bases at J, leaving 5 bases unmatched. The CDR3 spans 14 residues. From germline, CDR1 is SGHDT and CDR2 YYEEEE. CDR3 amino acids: CASSYGTEHNEQFF. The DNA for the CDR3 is TGTGCCAGCAGCTACGGGACAGAGCACAATGAGCAGTTCTTC.

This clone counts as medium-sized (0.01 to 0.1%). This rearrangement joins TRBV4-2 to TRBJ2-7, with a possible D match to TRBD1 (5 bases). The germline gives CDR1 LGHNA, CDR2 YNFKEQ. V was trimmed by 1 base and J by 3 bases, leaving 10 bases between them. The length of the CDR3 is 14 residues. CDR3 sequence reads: CASSQGGQSYEQYF. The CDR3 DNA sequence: TGTGCCAGCAGCCAAGGGGGCCAAAGCTACGAGCAGTACTTC.

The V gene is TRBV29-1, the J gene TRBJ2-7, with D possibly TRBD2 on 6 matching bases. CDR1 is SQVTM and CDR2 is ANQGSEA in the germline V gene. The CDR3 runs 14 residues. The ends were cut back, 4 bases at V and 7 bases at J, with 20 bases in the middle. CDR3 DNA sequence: TGCAGCGTTGTCGGGGGAGGCTCCCTTCGAGAGCAGTACTTC. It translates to CSVVGGGSLREQYF.

CDR3 nucleotide sequence: TGTGCCAGCAGCACCCCGAGGGGCGGGGGCTCGCTTGAGCAGTTCTTC. Protein: CASSTPRGGGSLEQFF. The chain uses TRBV9 and TRBJ2-1, with D possibly TRBD2 on 7 matching bases. The CDR3 sequence is 16 residues long. Trimming pared 4 bases from V and 9 bases from J, leaving 23 bases between. CDR1 and CDR2 from the germline V gene are SGDLS and YYNGEE.

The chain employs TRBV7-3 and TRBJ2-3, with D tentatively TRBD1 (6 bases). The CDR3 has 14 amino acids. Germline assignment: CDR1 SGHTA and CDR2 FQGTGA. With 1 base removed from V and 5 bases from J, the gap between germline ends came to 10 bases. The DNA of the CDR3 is TGTGCCAGCAGCTTAAGCGTAGGGGGAGATACGCAGTATTTT. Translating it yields CASSLSVGGDTQYF. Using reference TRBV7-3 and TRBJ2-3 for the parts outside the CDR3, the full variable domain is GAGVSQTPSNKVTEKGKYVELRCDPISGHTALYWYRQSLGQGPEFLIYFQGTGAADDSGLPNDRFFAVRPEGSVSTLKIQRTERGDSAVYLCASSLSVGGDTQYFGPGTRLTVL.

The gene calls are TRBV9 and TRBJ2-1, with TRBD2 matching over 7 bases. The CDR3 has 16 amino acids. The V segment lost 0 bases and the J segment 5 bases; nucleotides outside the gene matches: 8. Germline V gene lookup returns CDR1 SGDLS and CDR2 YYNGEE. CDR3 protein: CASSVALASGDNEQFF. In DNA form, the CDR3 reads TGTGCCAGCAGCGTAGCTCTCGCTAGCGGAGACAATGAGCAGTTCTTC.

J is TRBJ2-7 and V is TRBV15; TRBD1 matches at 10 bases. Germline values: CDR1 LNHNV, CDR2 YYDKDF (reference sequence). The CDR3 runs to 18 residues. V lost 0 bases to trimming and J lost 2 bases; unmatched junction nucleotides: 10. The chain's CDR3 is CATSRDLELGTGAYEQYF. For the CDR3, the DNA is TGTGCCACCAGCAGAGATCTAGAATTAGGGACAGGGGCCTACGAGCAGTACTTC. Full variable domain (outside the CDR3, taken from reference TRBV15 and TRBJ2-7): DAMVIQNPRYQVTQFGKPVTLSCSQTLNHNVMYWYQQKSSQAPKLLFHYYDKDFNNEADTPDNFQSRRPNTSFCFLDIRSPGLGDTAMYLCATSRDLELGTGAYEQYFGPGTRLTVT.